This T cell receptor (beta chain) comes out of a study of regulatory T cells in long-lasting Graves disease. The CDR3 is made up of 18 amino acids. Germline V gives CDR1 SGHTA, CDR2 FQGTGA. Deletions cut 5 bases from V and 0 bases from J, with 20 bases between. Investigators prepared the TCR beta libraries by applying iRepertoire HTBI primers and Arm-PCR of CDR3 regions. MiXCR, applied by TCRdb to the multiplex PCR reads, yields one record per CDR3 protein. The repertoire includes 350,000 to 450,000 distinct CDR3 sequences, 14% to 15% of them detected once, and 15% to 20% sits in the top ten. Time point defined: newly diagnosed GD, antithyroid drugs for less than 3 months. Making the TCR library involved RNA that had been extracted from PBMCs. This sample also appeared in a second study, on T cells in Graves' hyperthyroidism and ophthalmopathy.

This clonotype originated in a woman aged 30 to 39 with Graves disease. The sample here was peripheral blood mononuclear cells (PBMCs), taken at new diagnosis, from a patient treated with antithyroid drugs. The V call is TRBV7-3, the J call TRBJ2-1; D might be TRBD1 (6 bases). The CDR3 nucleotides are TGTGCCAGCAGCGTCCCCACAGGGCCCCAGGGCTCCTACAATGAGCAGTTCTTC. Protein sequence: CASSVPTGPQGSYNEQFF.